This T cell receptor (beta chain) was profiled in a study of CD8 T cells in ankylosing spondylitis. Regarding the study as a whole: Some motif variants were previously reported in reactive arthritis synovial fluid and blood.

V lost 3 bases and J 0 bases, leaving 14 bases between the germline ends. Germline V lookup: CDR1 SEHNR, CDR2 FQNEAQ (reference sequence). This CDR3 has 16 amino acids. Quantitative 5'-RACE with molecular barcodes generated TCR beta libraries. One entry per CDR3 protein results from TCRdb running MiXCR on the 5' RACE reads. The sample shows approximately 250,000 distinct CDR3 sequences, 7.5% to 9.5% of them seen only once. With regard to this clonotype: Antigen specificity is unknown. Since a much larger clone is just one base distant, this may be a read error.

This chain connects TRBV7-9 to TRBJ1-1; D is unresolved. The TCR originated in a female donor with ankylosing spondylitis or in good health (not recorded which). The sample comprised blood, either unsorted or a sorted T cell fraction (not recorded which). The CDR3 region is CASSLRPQFLNTEAFF. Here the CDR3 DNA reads TGTGCCAGCAGCTTGAGGCCACAGTTTTTGAACACTGAAGCTTTCTTT.